This entry lists 25 T cell receptor beta chains sequenced from one sample in a study of regulatory T cells in long-lasting Graves disease. Through Arm-PCR of CDR3 regions and iRepertoire HTBI primers, TCR beta libraries were built. From the multiplex PCR reads, TCRdb called clonotypes with MiXCR, one entry per CDR3 protein. The repertoire holds 350,000 to 500,000 distinct CDR3 sequences, 14% seen once, with approximately 15% in the top ten. Time point indicated: newly diagnosed GD, antithyroid drugs for less than 3 months. There was RNA extracted from PBMCs, and the TCR library was made from it. These data are also associated with another study on T cells in Graves' hyperthyroidism and ophthalmopathy.

Sample: peripheral blood mononuclear cells (PBMCs), taken at new diagnosis, from a patient treated with antithyroid drugs. Receptor source: a woman aged 50 to 60 with Graves disease.

The CDR3 loop is CASSGFYGGELFF. In DNA, the CDR3 is TGCGCCAGCAGTGGATTTTATGGCGGGGAGCTGTTTTTT. V is TRBV10-1 and J is TRBJ2-2; D ambiguous. The germline gives CDR1 WNHNN, CDR2 SYGVQD (reference sequence). The CDR3 spans 13 residues. The V and J ends lost 4 bases and 7 bases respectively, with 10 bases between them.

Ten or more counts support this clonotype. CDR3 in amino acids: CASSDTGGSYNEQFF. Here the CDR3 DNA reads TGTGCCAGCAGTGATACGGGGGGCTCCTACAATGAGCAGTTCTTC. The chain has TRBV6-1 and TRBJ2-1, with 7 bases identical to TRBD2. The germline V gene encodes CDR1 MNHNS and CDR2 SASEGT. V gave up 3 bases and J gave up 0 bases; unmatched junction bases: 2. CDR3 length equals 15 residues.

A note on this clonotype: A read error is possible here, since a much larger clone lies one base away. The chain employs TRBV5-6 and TRBJ2-4; D gene unclear. Germline assignment: CDR1 SGHDT and CDR2 YYEEEE. The CDR3 runs to 14 residues. DNA for the CDR3: TGTGCCAGCAGCCCCGGATGGGGTAAAGAGACCCAGCACTTC. Its protein is CASSPGWGKETQHF.

This clonotype was counted ten times or more. Germline is not matched at one junction end, which may reflect a read error. V usage is TRBV7-9 and J usage is TRBJ2-7; 7 bases agree with TRBD1. This CDR3 spans 15 amino acids. Per the germline V gene, CDR1 is SEHNR and CDR2 is FQNEAQ (reference sequence). The CDR3 coding sequence is TGTGCCAGCGGCTTAATGGGGACAGCCGCCTACGAGCAGTACTTC. The encoded protein is CASGLMGTAAYEQYF.

This clonotype was observed many times. V and J are TRBV30 and TRBJ2-7, with D tentatively TRBD1 (5 bases). CDR3 size: 15 residues. Germline V gene data show CDR1 as GTSNPN and CDR2 as SVGIG (reference sequence). Trimming removed 0 bases from V and 2 bases from J, with 14 bases in between. CDR3 in amino acids: CAWSVGVAETYEQYF. The CDR3 DNA sequence: TGTGCCTGGAGTGTAGGGGTAGCTGAAACCTACGAGCAGTACTTC.

The chain carries TRBV30 and TRBJ2-2; possibly TRBD2 for D (6 bases). Germline V lookup: CDR1 GTSNPN, CDR2 SVGIG (reference sequence). The CDR3 is made up of 12 amino acids. CDR3 residues: CAVGSGPGELFF. CDR3 coding DNA: TGTGCTGTAGGTAGCGGCCCCGGGGAGCTGTTTTTT.

The V and J genes are TRBV6-1 and TRBJ1-5; TRBD1 aligns across 10 bases. The CDR3 has 14 residues. J lost 7 bases, V lost 11 bases, and 11 bases had no gene match. Germline CDR1 MNHNS, CDR2 SASEGT. CDR3 sequence (DNA): TGTGCCGGCAAACAGACAGGGGGCGAGCAGCCCCAGCATTTT. It is translated as CAGKQTGGEQPQHF.

There are many counts of this clonotype. The genes are TRBV6-5 and TRBJ1-4, with a weak D call TRBD1 (6 bases). Germline V gene data show CDR1 as MNHEY and CDR2 as SVGAGI. CDR3 length equals 15 residues. Trimming removed 0 bases from V and 8 bases from J, with 13 bases in between. The CDR3 coding sequence is TGTGCCAGCAGTTACTCGTGGGGGGCACGGGAAAAACTGTTTTTT. This gives the protein CASSYSWGAREKLFF.

The sample holds a few counts of this clonotype. V and J are TRBV7-2 and TRBJ2-7; no definite D call. Deletions cut 1 base from V and 2 bases from J, with 12 bases between. Looked up from germline, CDR1 is SGHTA and CDR2 is FQGNSA. The CDR3 contains 15 residues. CDR3 amino acids: CASSLEAISAYEQYF. In nucleotides, the CDR3 is TGTGCCAGCAGCTTAGAGGCCATCTCGGCCTACGAGCAGTACTTC.

The chain employs TRBV6-1 and TRBJ2-2; no clear D gene. Trimming took off 1 base at V and 0 bases at J, with 9 bases between the two ends. Per the germline V gene, CDR1 is MNHNS and CDR2 is SASEGT. This CDR3 region has 16 residues. The CDR3 here is CASSEGVPANTGELFF. The CDR3 DNA follows: TGTGCCAGCAGTGAAGGGGTACCCGCGAACACCGGGGAGCTGTTTTTT.

The CDR3 DNA follows: TGTGCCAGCAGCCCCCGCACTAGCGGCAACAATGAGCAGTTCTTC. This encodes CASSPRTSGNNEQFF. The V gene is TRBV7-3, the J gene TRBJ2-1, with 8 positions matching TRBD2. Trimming cost V 5 bases and J 5 bases; bases outside gene matches: 8. CDR1 and CDR2 (germline): SGHTA, FQGTGA. The CDR3 length is 15 residues.

The chain uses TRBV18 and TRBJ2-7; possible D gene TRBD1, 5 bases. The germline V and J ends were trimmed by 2 bases and 5 bases, with 16 bases remaining between them. The CDR3 totals 15 residues. Per the germline V gene, CDR1 is KGHSH and CDR2 is LQKENI. This CDR3 reads CASSPSTGQRDEQYF. DNA for the CDR3: TGTGCCAGCTCACCATCTACAGGACAAAGGGACGAGCAGTACTTC.

This clonotype was picked up many times. The genes are TRBV12-3 or TRBV12-4 and TRBJ2-2; D is undetermined. The V and J ends lost 3 bases and 6 bases respectively, with 14 bases between them. The CDR3 is 15 amino acids. This chain's CDR3 is CASSFLSPTSGELFF. DNA of the CDR3: TGTGCCAGCAGTTTTCTCAGTCCCACTTCCGGGGAGCTGTTTTTT.

The rearrangement links TRBV3-1 to TRBJ1-1, with 8 bases matching TRBD1. This CDR3 spans 16 amino acids. With V trimmed by 4 bases and J by 1 base, 8 bases remained unmatched. Germline-derived CDR1 and CDR2 are LGHDT and YNNKEL (reference sequence). CDR3 residues: CASSPSDRGPNTEAFF. As DNA, the CDR3 is TGTGCCAGCAGCCCCTCCGACAGGGGACCGAACACTGAAGCTTTCTTT.

There are a few counts of this clonotype. The chain links TRBV5-1 to TRBJ2-3; the D gene is possibly TRBD2 (6 bases). Germline-derived CDR1 and CDR2 are SGHRS and YFSETQ. V dropped 3 bases and J dropped 5 bases, with 13 bases sitting between them. The length of the CDR3 is 14 residues. CDR3 DNA sequence: TGCGCCAGCAGCTCCAGGCGGGGAGGAGATACGCAGTATTTT. This encodes CASSSRRGGDTQYF. The variable domain in full, completed from reference TRBV5-1 and TRBJ2-3, reads KAGVTQTPRYLIKTRGQQVTLSCSPISGHRSVSWYQQTPGQGLQFLFEYFSETQRNKGNFPGRFSGRQFSNSRSEMNVSTLELGDSALYLCASSSRRGGDTQYFGPGTRLTVL.

This clonotype has more than one count but fewer than ten. The chain is built from TRBV29-1 and TRBJ2-7, with D hard to call. The CDR3 is 13 amino acids. CDR1 SQVTM and CDR2 ANQGSEA come from the germline V gene. Deletions cut 4 bases from V and 2 bases from J, with 12 bases between. The CDR3 DNA follows: TGCAGCGTTGCAAGTCTACTACCCTACGAGCAGTACTTC. Translating gives CSVASLLPYEQYF.

In its sample, this clonotype was seen once. The rearrangement links TRBV5-1 to TRBJ2-1; 7 bases fit TRBD2. The CDR3 loop spans 17 amino acids. The ends lost 3 bases at V and 1 base at J; junction bases unmatched: 10. Germline CDR1 is SGHRS and CDR2 is YFSETQ. The CDR3 region has the DNA TGCGCCAGCAGCTGGGCGGGGGTAGCTGAGTCCTACAATGAGCAGTTCTTC. This sequence encodes CASSWAGVAESYNEQFF.

The V call is TRBV2, the J call TRBJ2-1; D might be TRBD2 (5 bases). Per germline, CDR1 SNHLY and CDR2 FYNNEI. V lost 5 bases to trimming and J lost 8 bases, with 16 bases between them. This CDR3 contains 14 residues. In DNA, the CDR3 is TGTGCCAGCAGTCGGTGGGAGCAGGCGGATGAGCAGTTCTTC. This sequence encodes CASSRWEQADEQFF.

V and J are TRBV19 and TRBJ2-7; 10 positions match TRBD1. The CDR3 length is 16 residues. With 4 bases clipped from V and 4 bases from J, the junction kept 10 bases outside the gene matches. Germline CDR1 and CDR2: LNHDA and SQIVND (reference sequence). The CDR3 DNA sequence: TGTGCCAGTAGTACCCGTCCGGGACAGGGGATTTACGAGCAGTACTTC. It specifies CASSTRPGQGIYEQYF.

This clonotype has only a few counts. At one of its ends the junction is not consistent with the germline gene, which may arise from a read error. The chain combines TRBV5-1 with TRBJ2-3, with 13 bases fitting TRBD2. CDR1 is SGHRS, CDR2 YFSETQ, per germline. There are 15 residues in the CDR3. CDR3 residues: CTSGLAGVLTDTQYF. CDR3 in DNA: TGCACCAGCGGACTAGCGGGAGTCCTCACAGATACGCAGTATTTT.

V is TRBV7-9 and J is TRBJ1-6; perhaps TRBD1 as D (5 bases). Trimming left V 5 bases short and J 7 bases short, with 9 bases between. The CDR3 has 13 residues. From germline, CDR1 is SEHNR and CDR2 FQNEAQ (reference sequence). Here the CDR3 DNA reads TGTGCCAGCAGCCGGGACGGGAATTCACCCCTCCACTTT. The encoded protein is CASSRDGNSPLHF.

This clonotype was seen ten or more times. This rearrangement joins TRBV6-1 to TRBJ2-1, with TRBD1 matching over 8 bases. The CDR3 is 13 residues long. Germline lookup yields CDR1 MNHNS and CDR2 SASEGT. The V gene end was trimmed by 7 bases and the J gene end by 9 bases; junction bases not matched to a gene: 8. As DNA, the CDR3 is TGTGCCAGCAAGTTAGGACAGGGTGGTGAGCAGTTCTTC. Its translation is CASKLGQGGEQFF.

This clonotype showed up many times. V gene TRBV28 combines with J gene TRBJ1-1; possible D gene TRBD1, 6 bases. The germline gives CDR1 MDHEN, CDR2 SYDVKM. Trimming pared 5 bases from V and 5 bases from J, leaving 9 bases between. The CDR3 totals 12 residues. The CDR3 sequence is CASSLRGTEAFF. The CDR3 nucleotides are TGTGCCAGCAGTCTCAGGGGAACTGAAGCTTTCTTT.

This clonotype was detected ten times or more. V usage is TRBV28 and J usage is TRBJ2-3, with TRBD1 matching 8 bases. Germline CDR1 and CDR2: MDHEN and SYDVKM. With 5 bases clipped from V and 2 bases from J, the junction kept 3 bases outside the gene matches. The CDR3 has 14 residues. The CDR3 coding sequence is TGTGCCAGCAGTATACAGGGGGTCACAGATACGCAGTATTTT. Residues: CASSIQGVTDTQYF.

This clonotype was detected a few times. This chain links TRBV18 with TRBJ2-1; unclear D gene. Germline CDR1 KGHSH, CDR2 LQKENI. V dropped 1 base and J dropped 6 bases, with 13 bases sitting between them. The CDR3 totals 15 residues. This CDR3 is CASSPRASSGNEQFF. The CDR3 DNA reads as TGTGCCAGCTCACCACGGGCGAGCTCGGGCAATGAGCAGTTCTTC.